The clone carrying this TCR beta chain was detected a few times. Antigen: not known. V was clipped by 4 bases and J by 3 bases, with 6 bases between them. CDR3 length: 12 amino acids. The second PCR ran about 6 to 11 cycles with a sample-barcoded 5' primer and J-beta primers. Every cDNA molecule bore a tag from a template-switch adaptor containing 12 random nucleotides. From the 5' RACE reads, TCRdb called clonotypes with MiXCR, one entry per CDR3 protein. The repertoire consists of about 1.8 million distinct CDR3 sequences, with roughly 52% occurring once and the leading ten covering approximately 2.1%. The sample comes from a study of blood T cells in healthy people across ages. Findings and limits, study-wide: Across samples, TCR beta diversity tracked strongly with naive T cell percentage. Aged donors had fewer naive CD4+ cells and lower diversity than long-lived donors.

Sequencing was performed on blood. This TCR came from a woman between 40 and 55 years old in good health. The chain couples TRBV12-3 or TRBV12-4 to TRBJ1-2; D is perhaps TRBD1 (5 bases). CDR3 sequence (DNA): TGTGCCAGCAGTTCCAGGGACTATGGCTACACCTTC. Its protein is CASSSRDYGYTF.